The following is a T cell receptor (beta chain) sequence with its context. This entry comes from a study of blood T cell repertoires in COVID-19. Study background: The analysed material was cDNA or gDNA that came from T cells, B-cell-depleted T cells, or PBMCs.

Per germline, CDR1 MDHEN and CDR2 SYDVKM. CDR3 length: 14 amino acids. Germline trimming cut 7 bases from V and 4 bases from J; bases unmatched to any gene: 7. Under the authors' procedure: Estimates of nucleated cell counts were drawn from the amplification of reference gene primers. The assay was immunoSEQ multiplex PCR, and TCRdb's table has in-frame clones only and misses some. The V and J calls and clone size come from that table; D and trimming were worked out from the DNA. This table holds 70,000 or so clones, roughly 80% found once. The chain combines TRBV28 with TRBJ1-3; 7 bases line up with TRBD1. The material sequenced was peripheral blood. The source of this sequence is a human donor in a cohort sampled during active COVID-19. For the CDR3, the DNA is TGTGCCAGCATTTCGACAGGGAGCGGAAACACCATATATTTT. Translation gives CASISTGSGNTIYF. The full variable domain, in which reference TRBV28 and TRBJ1-3 provide the parts outside the CDR3, is DVKVTQSSRYLVKRTGEKVFLECVQDMDHENMFWYRQDPGLGLRLIYFSYDVKMKEKGDIPEGYSVSREKKERFSLILESASTNQTSMYLCASISTGSGNTIYFGEGSWLTVV.